This is a list of T cell receptor beta chains from one sample in a study of blood T cell repertoires in COVID-19. Profiling relied on immunoSEQ multiplex PCR, and the TCRdb table lists in-frame clones only, not all of them. Among about 84,000 clones listed, around 79% were seen once. Sequencing used peripheral blood. Every receptor here comes from a middle-aged man with active or convalescent COVID-19. CDR3s include the opening cysteine and the closing phenylalanine or tryptophan. D genes are given only for firm matches. Not all rows give a size; the values are once, few, many and, for expanded clones, a class.

v_gene: TRBV5-1; d_gene: .; len: 14; j_gene: TRBJ1-5; abundance: .; CDR3nt: TGCGCCAGCAGCTTAGCAGGGCCAAATCAGCCCCAGCATTTT; CDR3aa: CASSLAGPNQPQHF
v_gene: TRBV3-1/TRBV3-2; d_gene: TRBD1; len: 17; j_gene: TRBJ1-3; abundance: few; CDR3nt: TGTGCCAGCAGCCTCGCGCCGGGACAGGGTTCTGGAAACACCATATATTTT; CDR3aa: CASSLAPGQGSGNTIYF
v_gene: TRBV6-4; d_gene: TRBD1; len: 15; j_gene: TRBJ2-3; abundance: few; CDR3nt: TGTGCCAGCAGTGACTCAGCAGGGGGCCCAGATACGCAGTATTTT; CDR3aa: CASSDSAGGPDTQYF
v_gene: TRBV11-1; d_gene: .; len: 12; j_gene: TRBJ1-5; abundance: .; CDR3nt: TGTGCCAGCAGCCACCCGGGAGGGCCCCAGCATTTT; CDR3aa: CASSHPGGPQHF
v_gene: TRBV5-8; d_gene: .; len: 16; j_gene: TRBJ2-2; abundance: .; CDR3nt: TGTGCCAGCAGCCGGAGGGGAGGCAGAGAAGTGGGGGAGCTGTTTTTT; CDR3aa: CASSRRGGREVGELFF
v_gene: TRBV2; d_gene: .; len: 11; j_gene: TRBJ2-4; abundance: once; CDR3nt: TGTGCCAGCTTACAGCGGAACATTCAGTACTTC; CDR3aa: CASLQRNIQYF
v_gene: TRBV6-5; d_gene: TRBD2; len: 16; j_gene: TRBJ2-5; abundance: .; CDR3nt: TGTGCCAGCAGTTACACTAGCGGGGGTCACCAAGAGACCCAGTACTTC; CDR3aa: CASSYTSGGHQETQYF
v_gene: TRBV5-1; d_gene: .; len: 14; j_gene: TRBJ2-5; abundance: .; CDR3nt: TGCGCCAGCAGCTTGGAACAGGCCCAAGAGACCCAGTACTTC; CDR3aa: CASSLEQAQETQYF
v_gene: TRBV18; d_gene: TRBD1; len: 15; j_gene: TRBJ1-6; abundance: .; CDR3nt: TGTGCCAGCTCAGGGGACAGCTCCTATAATTCACCCCTCCACTTT; CDR3aa: CASSGDSSYNSPLHF
v_gene: TRBV9; d_gene: .; len: 12; j_gene: TRBJ2-6; abundance: .; CDR3nt: TGTGCCAGCAGCGTAGGGCCAGACGTCCTGACTTTC; CDR3aa: CASSVGPDVLTF
v_gene: TRBV27; d_gene: .; len: 13; j_gene: TRBJ1-1; abundance: .; CDR3nt: TGTGCCAGCAGTCCCCTCGAGAGCACTGAAGCTTTCTTT; CDR3aa: CASSPLESTEAFF
v_gene: TRBV7-9; d_gene: TRBD1; len: 18; j_gene: TRBJ2-7; abundance: .; CDR3nt: TGTGCCAGCAGCTTCCCCGGGACAGGGGCCCCGAGCTCCTACGAGCAGTACTTC; CDR3aa: CASSFPGTGAPSSYEQYF
v_gene: TRBV6-5; d_gene: TRBD1; len: 14; j_gene: TRBJ1-1; abundance: .; CDR3nt: TGTGCCAGCAGTTACTCCAGGAGGACAGGGGAAGCTTTCTTT; CDR3aa: CASSYSRRTGEAFF
v_gene: TRBV18; d_gene: TRBD1; len: 14; j_gene: TRBJ1-2; abundance: .; CDR3nt: TGTGCCAGCTCACCAAGCGACAGGGCTTATGGCTACACCTTC; CDR3aa: CASSPSDRAYGYTF
v_gene: TRBV27; d_gene: TRBD1; len: 13; j_gene: TRBJ1-2; abundance: once; CDR3nt: TGTGCCAGCCGACCTACAGGGGAGAGTGGCTACACCTTC; CDR3aa: CASRPTGESGYTF
v_gene: TRBV6-1; d_gene: .; len: 14; j_gene: TRBJ1-5; abundance: once; CDR3nt: TGTGCCAGCAGTTATGTGGGGGCAGGGCAGCCCCAGCATTTT; CDR3aa: CASSYVGAGQPQHF
v_gene: TRBV5-1; d_gene: .; len: 14; j_gene: TRBJ2-7; abundance: .; CDR3nt: TGCGCCAGCAGCTTGGCCCCAGGGGATTACGAGCAGTACTTC; CDR3aa: CASSLAPGDYEQYF
v_gene: TRBV11-3; d_gene: TRBD1; len: 14; j_gene: TRBJ2-3; abundance: .; CDR3nt: TGTGCCAGCAGCTTGGACAGGGAGGCAGATACGCAGTATTTT; CDR3aa: CASSLDREADTQYF
v_gene: TRBV13; d_gene: TRBD1; len: 13; j_gene: TRBJ2-7; abundance: .; CDR3nt: TGTGCCAGCAGCCCTGGACAGGGCTACGAGCAGTACTTC; CDR3aa: CASSPGQGYEQYF
v_gene: TRBV5-1; d_gene: TRBD1; len: 15; j_gene: TRBJ1-2; abundance: .; CDR3nt: TGCGCCAGCAGCTTGGTGGACAGGGGGCCAAGTGGCTACACCTTC; CDR3aa: CASSLVDRGPSGYTF
v_gene: TRBV19; d_gene: .; len: 16; j_gene: TRBJ2-6; abundance: .; CDR3nt: TGTGCCAGTAGTATGCGTAAAATCTCTGGGGCCAACGTCCTGACTTTC; CDR3aa: CASSMRKISGANVLTF
v_gene: TRBV30; d_gene: TRBD1; len: 14; j_gene: TRBJ1-4; abundance: .; CDR3nt: TGTGCCTGGAGTAGTACAGGGGAGGTAAAGAAACTGTTTTTT; CDR3aa: CAWSSTGEVKKLFF
v_gene: TRBV7-9; d_gene: .; len: 16; j_gene: TRBJ2-4; abundance: .; CDR3nt: TGTGCCAGCACCACCGAGGGGGGGGACGCCAAAAACATTCAGTACTTC; CDR3aa: CASTTEGGDAKNIQYF
v_gene: TRBV5-4; d_gene: .; len: 12; j_gene: TRBJ2-1; abundance: .; CDR3nt: TGTGCCACCTCTGCCCTGGCTAGTGAGCAGTTCTTC; CDR3aa: CATSALASEQFF
v_gene: TRBV7-8; d_gene: TRBD1; len: 14; j_gene: TRBJ1-2; abundance: .; CDR3nt: TGTGCCAGCAGCTCCGGGACAGGGATGGATGGCTACACCTTC; CDR3aa: CASSSGTGMDGYTF
v_gene: TRBV7-8; d_gene: TRBD1; len: 13; j_gene: TRBJ1-1; abundance: .; CDR3nt: TGTGCCAGCAGCTTGGGGGGGACAGGGGGAGCTTTCTTT; CDR3aa: CASSLGGTGGAFF
v_gene: TRBV5-5; d_gene: .; len: 14; j_gene: TRBJ1-1; abundance: .; CDR3nt: TGTGCCAGCAGCTTGGAGGGAGGGCGAGCTGAAGCTTTCTTT; CDR3aa: CASSLEGGRAEAFF
v_gene: TRBV5-6; d_gene: .; len: 13; j_gene: TRBJ2-7; abundance: .; CDR3nt: TGTGCCAGCAGCAAAAATCTCGGGTACGAGCAGTACTTC; CDR3aa: CASSKNLGYEQYF